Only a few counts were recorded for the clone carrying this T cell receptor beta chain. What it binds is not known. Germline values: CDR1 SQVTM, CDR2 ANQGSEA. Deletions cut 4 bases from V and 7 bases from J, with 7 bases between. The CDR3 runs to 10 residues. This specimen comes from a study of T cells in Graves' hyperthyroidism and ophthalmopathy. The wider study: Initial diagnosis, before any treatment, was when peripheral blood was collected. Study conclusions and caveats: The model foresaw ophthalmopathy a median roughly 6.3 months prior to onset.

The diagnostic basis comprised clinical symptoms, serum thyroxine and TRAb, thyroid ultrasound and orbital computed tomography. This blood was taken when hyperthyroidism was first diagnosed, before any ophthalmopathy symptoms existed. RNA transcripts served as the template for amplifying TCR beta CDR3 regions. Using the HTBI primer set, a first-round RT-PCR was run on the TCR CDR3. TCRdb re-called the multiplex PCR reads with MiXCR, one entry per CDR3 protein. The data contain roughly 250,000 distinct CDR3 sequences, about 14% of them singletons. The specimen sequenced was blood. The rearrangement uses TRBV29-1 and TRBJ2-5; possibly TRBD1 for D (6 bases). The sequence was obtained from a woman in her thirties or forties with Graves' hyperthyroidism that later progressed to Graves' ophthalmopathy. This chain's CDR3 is CSVVTGTQYF. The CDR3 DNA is TGCAGCGTTGTGACAGGGACCCAGTACTTC.